The 21 T cell receptor beta chains below all came from one sample that was sequenced in a study of shared clonotypes between healthy human individuals. Produced via immunoSEQ multiplex PCR; TCRdb's table is partial and in-frame only. The data show 2 million to 3 million clones, over 85% seen once. Sequenced material: naive CD4+ T cells from PBMCs. Documented subset: CD45RA+ positively selected. These receptors were obtained from a man younger than 30 in good health. Some clones in this sample may be carry-over from other donors' samples.

The rearrangement uses TRBV10-1 and TRBJ2-6; the D is unclear. The germline V gene has CDR1 WNHNN and CDR2 SYGVQD (reference sequence). V was trimmed by 0 bases and J by 3 bases, leaving 0 bases between them. The CDR3 has 13 amino acids. CDR3 nucleotides: TGCGCCAGCAGTGAGTCTGGGGCCAACGTCCTGACTTTC. Its protein is CASSESGANVLTF.

In this sample, this clone turned up a few times. V gene TRBV19 combines with J gene TRBJ1-5; D not certain. CDR3 size: 12 residues. V lost 9 bases and J 2 bases, leaving 8 bases between the germline ends. Germline CDR1 and CDR2: LNHDA and SQIVND (reference sequence). The CDR3, as DNA: TGTGCCAGCGGCATCGGCAATCAGCCCCAGCATTTT. Its translation is CASGIGNQPQHF. The variable domain in full, completed from reference TRBV19 and TRBJ1-5, reads DGGITQSPKYLFRKEGQNVTLSCEQNLNHDAMYWYRQDPGQGLRLIYYSQIVNDFQKGDIAEGYSVSREKKESFPLTVTSAQKNPTAFYLCASGIGNQPQHFGDGTRLSIL.

This chain links TRBV27 with TRBJ1-2; TRBD1 agrees at 7 bases. The V segment lost 3 bases and the J segment 4 bases; nucleotides outside the gene matches: 8. CDR1 MNHEY and CDR2 SMNVEV come from the germline V gene (reference sequence). CDR3 size: 15 residues. The CDR3 DNA is TGTGCCAGCAGTTTCCTCGGGACAGAGGGCTATGGCTACACCTTC. This sequence encodes CASSFLGTEGYGYTF.

This clone was recorded only once. This chain joins TRBV7-3 and TRBJ2-2; D gene ambiguous. Germline CDR1 reads SGHTA; CDR2 reads FQGTGA. CDR3 length: 16 amino acids. The germline V and J ends were trimmed by 1 base and 4 bases, with 13 bases remaining between them. The CDR3 protein is CASSLISGDITGELFF. The CDR3 bases are TGTGCCAGCAGCTTAATTTCTGGCGACATCACCGGGGAGCTGTTTTTT.

The chain combines TRBV27 with TRBJ2-7, with TRBD1 identical over 7 bases. There are 14 residues in the CDR3. The junction had 6 bases not matched to a gene; V was cut back by 5 bases and J by 2 bases. The germline CDR1 and CDR2 sequences are MNHEY and SMNVEV (reference sequence). Here the CDR3 DNA reads TGTGCCAGCAGTCACCGGGACAGCGCCTACGAGCAGTACTTC. Residues: CASSHRDSAYEQYF.

The rearrangement links TRBV28 to TRBJ2-1, with 12 nucleotides matching TRBD1. With V trimmed by 8 bases and J by 8 bases, 7 bases remained unmatched. This CDR3 spans 14 amino acids. Germline V gives CDR1 MDHEN, CDR2 SYDVKM. CDR3 amino acids: CASGGTGGPDEQFF. As DNA, the CDR3 is TGTGCCAGCGGGGGGACAGGGGGCCCGGATGAGCAGTTCTTC. The entire variable domain, with the rest obtained from reference TRBV28 and TRBJ2-1, is as follows: DVKVTQSSRYLVKRTGEKVFLECVQDMDHENMFWYRQDPGLGLRLIYFSYDVKMKEKGDIPEGYSVSREKKERFSLILESASTNQTSMYLCASGGTGGPDEQFFGPGTRLTVL.

A word on this clone: Within the sample, other DNA sequences also encode this same CDR3. This sequence joins TRBV27 and TRBJ2-1; D is uncertain. CDR1 and CDR2 from the germline V gene are MNHEY and SMNVEV (reference sequence). The CDR3 runs 14 residues. The CDR3 spells CVARHHSSYNEQFF. DNA for the CDR3: TGTGTCGCGCGGCACCACAGCTCCTACAATGAGCAGTTCTTC.

The rearrangement uses TRBV30 and TRBJ2-7; 7 bases agree with TRBD2. The germline V gene encodes CDR1 GTSNPN and CDR2 SVGIG (reference sequence). V lost 2 bases, J lost 3 bases, and 10 bases stayed unmatched. The CDR3 runs to 15 residues. Here the CDR3 DNA reads TGTGCCTGGAGTCGGCCGGGACTATACCTCTACGAGCAGTACTTC. Its protein product is CAWSRPGLYLYEQYF.

The chain joins TRBV4-1 to TRBJ1-1; the D is unclear. The CDR3 length is 11 residues. Trimming cost V 8 bases and J 6 bases, with 10 bases left between them. Germline V gene data show CDR1 as MGHRA and CDR2 as YSYEKL. The CDR3 DNA is TGCGCCAGCGGAAACGGGGCTGAAGCTTTCTTT. It codes for CASGNGAEAFF.

The chain recombines TRBV19 with TRBJ2-5; 11 nucleotides line up with TRBD2. Germline CDR1 and CDR2: LNHDA and SQIVND (reference sequence). The CDR3 is 14 residues long. V dropped 6 bases and J dropped 4; count of bases not matched to a gene: 4. CDR3 in DNA: TGTGCCAGTAGCCTAGCGGGAGGCCGAGAGACCCAGTACTTC. It translates to CASSLAGGRETQYF.

A remark on this clone: Other nucleotide sequences in the sample specify the same CDR3. The gene calls are TRBV9 and TRBJ2-2, with D unresolved. The CDR3 has 14 residues. V lost 0 bases and J lost 6, with 9 bases in between. Germline-derived CDR1 and CDR2 are SGDLS and YYNGEE. CDR3 region: CASSVVGSSGELFF. CDR3 nucleotide sequence: TGTGCCAGCAGCGTAGTCGGTAGCTCCGGGGAGCTGTTTTTT. Filled out from reference TRBV9 and TRBJ2-2, the complete variable domain reads DSGVTQTPKHLITATGQRVTLRCSPRSGDLSVYWYQQSLDQGLQFLIQYYNGEERAKGNILERFSAQQFPDLHSELNLSSLELGDSALYFCASSVVGSSGELFFGEGSRLTVL.

V usage is TRBV5-6 and J usage is TRBJ2-7; TRBD1 matches at 7 bases. Germline V CDR1 and CDR2: SGHDT, YYEEEE. V shed 2 bases, J shed 0 bases, and the junction held 11 bases outside the gene matches. This CDR3 is 17 amino acids long. The chain's CDR3 is CASSFKTGSTRSYEQYF. CDR3 nucleotides: TGTGCCAGCAGCTTTAAGACAGGGAGTACCCGCTCCTACGAGCAGTACTTC.

This clone was found once. The J gene is TRBJ1-1, the V gene TRBV18; D perhaps matches TRBD1 (5 bases). Germline V gives CDR1 KGHSH, CDR2 LQKENI. V dropped 6 bases and J dropped 4 bases, with 21 bases sitting between them. The CDR3 totals 16 residues. The CDR3 nucleotides are TGTGCCAGCTCTCCGTTTGATAGTGGGGCGGGCACTGAAGCTTTCTTT. Its protein product is CASSPFDSGAGTEAFF.

The chain combines TRBV28 with TRBJ2-7; D remains ambiguous. With 1 base removed from V and 3 bases from J, the gap between germline ends came to 7 bases. Germline loops: CDR1 MDHEN, CDR2 SYDVKM. This CDR3 is built from 13 residues. The CDR3 loop is CASSLFKYYEQYF. The CDR3 DNA follows: TGTGCCAGCAGTTTATTTAAGTACTACGAGCAGTACTTC.

This chain joins TRBV6-1 and TRBJ2-7; 9 bases fit TRBD1. Germline CDR1 is MNHNS and CDR2 is SASEGT. Trimming took 1 base from V and 0 from J; bases not matched to a gene: 10. The CDR3 runs to 18 residues. CDR3 loop: CASSEGLMGQGYSYEQYF. The CDR3 DNA is TGTGCCAGCAGTGAAGGACTTATGGGACAGGGTTACTCCTACGAGCAGTACTTC.

The V call is TRBV5-4, the J call TRBJ2-5; 8 nucleotides agree with TRBD1. V gave up 4 bases and J gave up 4 bases; unmatched junction bases: 6. This CDR3 contains 14 residues. Per germline, CDR1 SGHNT and CDR2 YYREEE (reference sequence). DNA for the CDR3: TGTGCCAGCAGCGTGCAGGGGGCCAGAGAGACCCAGTACTTC. Its protein product is CASSVQGARETQYF.

This chain links TRBV30 with TRBJ2-7; 10 bases match TRBD2. V lost 5 bases and J lost 6; bases outside the gene matches: 13. The germline gives CDR1 GTSNPN, CDR2 SVGIG (reference sequence). The CDR3 spans 15 residues. CDR3 DNA sequence: TGTGCCTGGCAACGCGGGACTAGCGTTACAGGCGAGCAGTACTTC. Protein sequence: CAWQRGTSVTGEQYF.

This rearrangement joins TRBV5-1 to TRBJ1-1; 10 bases fit TRBD1. Germline CDR1 and CDR2: SGHRS and YFSETQ. The junction had 12 bases not matched to a gene; V was cut back by 4 bases and J by 6 bases. The CDR3 totals 16 residues. CDR3 sequence: CASSTDPGTGASEAFF. As DNA, the CDR3 is TGCGCCAGCAGCACCGACCCCGGGACAGGGGCTTCTGAAGCTTTCTTT.

The CDR3 sequence: CASSVEPWGQPQHF. The CDR3 bases are TGTGCCAGCAGCGTTGAACCCTGGGGGCAGCCCCAGCATTTT. The chain has TRBV9 and TRBJ1-5, with D possibly matching TRBD1 (5 bases). Germline values: CDR1 SGDLS, CDR2 YYNGEE. Trimming shortened V by 2 bases and J by 7 bases, and 13 bases separated the two germline ends. The CDR3 is made up of 14 amino acids.

V gene TRBV5-1 combines with J gene TRBJ1-1, with D possibly TRBD1 on 6 matching bases. Germline V gives CDR1 SGHRS, CDR2 YFSETQ. The CDR3 is 14 amino acids. Trimming took off 3 bases at V and 4 bases at J, with 13 bases between the two ends. CDR3 in DNA: TGCGCCAGCAGCTCCTTGGGGGCCGCCACTGAAGCTTTCTTT. Protein product: CASSSLGAATEAFF.

The chain combines TRBV6-4 with TRBJ1-5; D call uncertain. The CDR3 runs to 13 residues. The ends were cut back, 10 bases at V and 2 bases at J, with 12 bases in the middle. The germline CDR1 and CDR2 sequences are MRHNA and SNTAGT. The CDR3: CAIIPGCNQPQHF. CDR3 DNA: TGTGCCATCATCCCGGGATGCAATCAGCCCCAGCATTTT.